This T cell receptor (beta chain) was captured in a study of blood T cell repertoires in COVID-19. At the level of the study: Donors in the United States, Italy and Spain gave samples during acute or convalescent COVID-19. PBMCs, B-cell-depleted T cells, or T cells were the source of the cDNA or gDNA that made up the material.

In the authors' methods: Cell counts per sample came from amplifying reference gene primers. Sequencing was performed with immunoSEQ multiplex PCR; in TCRdb, only in-frame clones are kept and a portion is missing. That table gives V, J and clone size, and the DNA gave D and trimming. The sample includes 200,000 or so clones, 75% to 90% of them seen just once. V dropped 0 bases and J dropped 0 bases, with 7 bases sitting between them. Germline CDR1 SGHRS, CDR2 YFSETQ. The CDR3 is 15 residues long. As regards this clone: Other DNA sequences in the sample encode the same CDR3.

This clonotype originated in a woman between 18 and 29 years old in a cohort exposed to, infected with or recovered from COVID-19 (not recorded which). Input material: PBMCs or T cells enriched from blood (not recorded which). V usage is TRBV5-1 and J usage is TRBJ1-3; D unclear. CDR3 bases: TGCGCCAGCAGCTTGGACAGAGTCTCTGGAAACACCATATATTTT. Its protein product is CASSLDRVSGNTIYF.